This T cell receptor (beta chain) emerged from a study of PD-L1 blockade in urothelial cancer. Study summary: Timepoints chosen for blood analysis were 3 weeks (second dose) and 6 weeks after treatment start.

Findings of the study overall: Tumor-associated TCR clones expanded more in blood at 3 weeks in patients with durable benefit.

The V gene's germline CDR1 is GTSNPN and CDR2 SVGIG (reference sequence). The V gene lost 2 bases and the J gene lost 8 bases, with 12 bases spanning the gap. The CDR3 extends over 12 amino acids. Synthetic TCR analog templates were added to each PCR reaction. The table came from immunoSEQ multiplex PCR; TCRdb's copy has only in-frame clones and leaves some out. The sample has tens of thousands of clones, around 86% seen once. Concerning this clone: The antigen is undetermined.

The sequencing here drew on PBMCs, taken around atezolizumab (anti-PD-L1) treatment. This chain joins TRBV30 and TRBJ1-2; D unclear. This receptor was obtained from a man aged 55 to 70 with urothelial cancer. CDR3 loop: CAWSPPWRGYTF. CDR3 DNA sequence: TGTGCCTGGAGTCCACCCTGGAGGGGCTACACCTTC.